The sequence of this TCR beta chain was determined in a study of blood T cells in healthy people across ages. V trimming: 5 bases; J trimming: 2 bases; junction bases outside the gene matches: 9. The germline CDR1 and CDR2 sequences are SGHTA and FQGTGA. This CDR3 is built from 16 residues. This clonotype was detected only a few times. A second PCR of 7 to 11 cycles used a sample-barcoded 5' primer and a J-beta primer mix. TCRdb itself ran the 5' RACE reads through MiXCR, one entry per CDR3 protein. The sample holds more than 900,000 distinct CDR3 sequences; almost 30% are singletons and the top ten take roughly 10%. These sequences were also reported in another study, on T cells of mothers and their children. Per that paper: A few healthy Caucasian mothers, along with their six children, were the donors.

The sequence was collected from a woman aged 40 to 50 in good health. Sequenced sample: blood. The chain combines TRBV7-3 with TRBJ2-1, with 7 nucleotides matching TRBD2. For the CDR3, the DNA is TGTGCCAGCAGCCCAAGGGCAGCGGGGACCTACAATGAGCAGTTCTTC. This translates into CASSPRAAGTYNEQFF. Looking up the rest from reference TRBV7-3 and TRBJ2-1 gives the full variable domain: GAGVSQTPSNKVTEKGKYVELRCDPISGHTALYWYRQSLGQGPEFLIYFQGTGAADDSGLPNDRFFAVRPEGSVSTLKIQRTERGDSAVYLCASSPRAAGTYNEQFFGPGTRLTVL.